One and the same sample provided the 27 T cell receptor beta chains below, sequenced in a study of blood T cell repertoires in COVID-19. Sequencing used immunoSEQ multiplex PCR; TCRdb keeps in-frame clones, though not all of them. The table shows roughly 250,000 clones, with over 75% occurring only once. Sequencing was carried out using peripheral blood. Receptors were obtained from a human donor in a cohort sampled during active COVID-19.

The chain is built from TRBV19 and TRBJ2-1, with D possibly being TRBD2 (6 bases). This CDR3 contains 13 residues. The V gene lost 3 bases and the J gene lost 6 bases, with 9 bases spanning the gap. Germline V lookup: CDR1 LNHDA, CDR2 SQIVND (reference sequence). CDR3 sequence reads: CASSMTSINEQFF. CDR3 sequence (DNA): TGTGCCAGTAGTATGACTAGTATCAATGAGCAGTTCTTC.

The chain links TRBV15 to TRBJ2-2, with D unclear. CDR3 length: 16 amino acids. With 0 bases removed from V and 1 base from J, the gap between germline ends came to 9 bases. Per germline, CDR1 LNHNV and CDR2 YYDKDF (reference sequence). The CDR3 loop reads CATSRDVSLNTGELFF. DNA of the CDR3: TGTGCCACCAGCAGAGACGTTAGTTTGAACACCGGGGAGCTGTTTTTT.

The genes are TRBV7-3 and TRBJ2-2; D is uncertain. The CDR3 is 13 amino acids. The germline CDR1 and CDR2 sequences are SGHTA and FQGTGA. V lost 5 bases and J 3 bases, leaving 7 bases between the germline ends. CDR3: CASSKQYTGELFF. The CDR3 coding sequence is TGTGCCAGCAGCAAACAGTACACCGGGGAGCTGTTTTTT.

This chain links TRBV10-2 with TRBJ1-2; possible D gene TRBD1, 5 bases. Trimming shortened V by 6 bases and J by 2 bases, and 19 bases separated the two germline ends. CDR3 length equals 16 residues. CDR1 is WSHSY, CDR2 SAAADI, per germline. This CDR3 reads CASRTKAPTENYGYTF. The CDR3 DNA is TGCGCCAGCAGGACGAAGGCGCCGACAGAAAACTATGGCTACACCTTC.

The chain uses TRBV27 and TRBJ1-5, with a possible D match to TRBD1 (6 bases). CDR1 is MNHEY and CDR2 is SMNVEV in the germline V gene (reference sequence). The CDR3 sequence is 14 residues long. V lost 5 bases, J lost 3 bases, and 11 bases lay in between. This CDR3 reads CASSPDRINQPQHF. In nucleotides, the CDR3 is TGTGCCAGCAGTCCCGACAGGATCAATCAGCCCCAGCATTTT.

The V gene is TRBV6-2 or TRBV6-3, the J gene TRBJ2-1, with 10 bases matching TRBD2. Germline CDR1 is MNHEY and CDR2 is SVGEGT. The CDR3 is made up of 18 amino acids. After removal of 2 bases from V and 6 bases from J, the junction contained 13 bases not matched to a gene. The CDR3 DNA reads as TGTGCCAGCAGTTACCCACGCCCGACTAGCGGGCTTCCCAATGAGCAGTTCTTC. This codes for CASSYPRPTSGLPNEQFF.

This clone was seen once. The gene calls are TRBV5-5 and TRBJ1-4; D is uncertain. The germline V and J ends were trimmed by 2 bases and 0 bases, with 17 bases remaining between them. The CDR3 runs to 18 residues. Germline CDR1 SGHKS, CDR2 YYEKEE (reference sequence). CDR3 in DNA: TGTGCCAGCAGCTTACGTGGGTCTGGGAGGGCAACTAATGAAAAACTGTTTTTT. Translated: CASSLRGSGRATNEKLFF.

The gene calls are TRBV28 and TRBJ2-3, with a possible D match to TRBD2 (5 bases). The V gene's germline CDR1 is MDHEN and CDR2 SYDVKM. The V gene lost 4 bases and the J gene lost 7 bases, with 18 bases spanning the gap. This CDR3 spans 15 amino acids. DNA for the CDR3: TGTGCCAGCAGTTCCTTAGCGTCGATGACAAATACGCAGTATTTT. Protein product: CASSSLASMTNTQYF.

The chain carries TRBV11-2 and TRBJ2-5; 7 bases fit TRBD2. In germline, CDR1 is SGHAT, CDR2 FQNNGV. CDR3 length: 15 residues. V shed 0 bases, J shed 3 bases, and the junction held 4 bases outside the gene matches. This CDR3 reads CASSLERLAKETQYF. CDR3 DNA: TGTGCCAGCAGCTTAGAAAGACTAGCTAAAGAGACCCAGTACTTC. Full variable domain (missing parts from reference TRBV11-2 and TRBJ2-5): EAGVAQSPRYKIIEKRQSVAFWCNPISGHATLYWYQQILGQGPKLLIQFQNNGVVDDSQLPKDRFSAERLKGVDSTLKIQPAKLEDSAVYLCASSLERLAKETQYFGPGTRLLVL.

This chain links TRBV24-1 with TRBJ1-2; the D gene is possibly TRBD1 (6 bases). The CDR3 totals 16 residues. From germline, CDR1 is KGHDR and CDR2 SFDVKD. V was cut by 3 bases and J by 4 bases, with 17 bases left in between. This chain's CDR3 is CATSDPRQTGLYGYTF. The CDR3 nucleotides read TGTGCCACCAGTGATCCCCGACAGACAGGACTCTATGGCTACACCTTC.

About this clone: Other DNA sequences in this specimen translate into the identical CDR3. J is TRBJ1-1 and V is TRBV12-5; D perhaps matches TRBD1 (6 bases). With 3 bases removed from V and 1 base from J, the gap between germline ends came to 6 bases. The CDR3 consists of 13 residues. Per germline, CDR1 LGHNT and CDR2 FRNRAP. Written as DNA, the CDR3 is TGTGCTAGTGGTTTAGGGGGGAACACTGAAGCTTTCTTT. Its protein product is CASGLGGNTEAFF.

The chain employs TRBV4-2 and TRBJ1-2; D is ambiguous. This CDR3 has 15 amino acids. Germline V gene lookup returns CDR1 LGHNA and CDR2 YNFKEQ. With 0 bases removed from V and 4 bases from J, the gap between germline ends came to 12 bases. CDR3 in DNA: TGTGCCAGCAGCCAAGAAGCGGCTCCACCCTATGGCTACACCTTC. Translated, it gives CASSQEAAPPYGYTF.

This chain joins TRBV9 and TRBJ1-6; the match to TRBD1 covers 9 bases. The junction had 11 bases not matched to a gene; V was cut back by 3 bases and J by 4 bases. This CDR3 comprises 18 residues. Germline V lookup: CDR1 SGDLS, CDR2 YYNGEE. The CDR3 nucleotides are TGTGCCAGCAGCGCTCCAGTTGGGACAGGGAAATATAATTCACCCCTCCACTTT. Protein sequence: CASSAPVGTGKYNSPLHF.

The rearrangement uses TRBV2 and TRBJ2-3; 12 nucleotides match TRBD2. The CDR3 is 15 residues long. The germline V gene has CDR1 SNHLY and CDR2 FYNNEI. The ends lost 6 bases at V and 6 bases at J; junction bases unmatched: 7. For the CDR3, the DNA is TGTGCCAGCAGAATGCTAGCGGGAGGGCGGGATACGCAGTATTTT. Translation gives CASRMLAGGRDTQYF.

This chain uses TRBV5-1 with TRBJ1-2, with D possibly TRBD1 on 5 matching bases. V was cut by 4 bases and J by 8 bases, with 12 bases left in between. The CDR3 runs to 12 residues. Per germline, CDR1 SGHRS and CDR2 YFSETQ. The CDR3 region is CASSLDSEGYTF. CDR3 DNA: TGCGCCAGCAGCCTAGACAGTGAAGGCTACACCTTC.

The rearrangement joins TRBV19 to TRBJ2-7; 8 nucleotides line up with TRBD2. Germline trimming cut 5 bases from V and 3 bases from J; bases unmatched to any gene: 3. Germline V lookup: CDR1 LNHDA, CDR2 SQIVND (reference sequence). This CDR3 spans 13 amino acids. As DNA, the CDR3 is TGTGCCAGTAGTCGGGGGGGGGTCTACGAGCAGTACTTC. Encoded protein: CASSRGGVYEQYF. Supplemented by reference TRBV19 and TRBJ2-7, the full variable domain reads DGGITQSPKYLFRKEGQNVTLSCEQNLNHDAMYWYRQDPGQGLRLIYYSQIVNDFQKGDIAEGYSVSREKKESFPLTVTSAQKNPTAFYLCASSRGGVYEQYFGPGTRLTVT.

The chain couples TRBV2 to TRBJ1-2; 11 nucleotides agree with TRBD1. This CDR3 has 15 amino acids. Germline values: CDR1 SNHLY, CDR2 FYNNEI. V trimming: 4 bases; J trimming: 4 bases; junction bases outside the gene matches: 5. The CDR3 bases are TGTGCCAGCAGTGGCGGACAGGGGGCTGCCTATGGCTACACCTTC. This encodes CASSGGQGAAYGYTF. Full variable domain (missing parts from reference TRBV2 and TRBJ1-2): EPEVTQTPSHQVTQMGQEVILRCVPISNHLYFYWYRQILGQKVEFLVSFYNNEISEKSEIFDDQFSVERPDGSNFTLKIRSTKLEDSAMYFCASSGGQGAAYGYTFGSGTRLTVV.

This sequence joins TRBV6-4 and TRBJ2-2; D gene ambiguous. CDR3 length: 15 residues. Germline V gene lookup returns CDR1 MRHNA and CDR2 SNTAGT. V lost 6 bases to trimming and J lost 3 bases, with 14 bases between them. The CDR3 DNA is TGTGCCAGCAGCTATGACTCGGCTCACACCGGGGAGCTGTTTTTT. It is translated as CASSYDSAHTGELFF.

V is TRBV27 and J is TRBJ2-7; D not resolved. CDR1 is MNHEY, CDR2 SMNVEV, per germline (reference sequence). The CDR3 loop spans 14 amino acids. V lost 5 bases to trimming and J lost 3 bases, with 14 bases between them. CDR3: CASSPNPRDYEQYF. CDR3 nucleotides: TGTGCCAGCAGTCCTAACCCTCGCGACTACGAGCAGTACTTC.

The chain recombines TRBV7-9 with TRBJ2-7; 9 positions match TRBD1. V gave up 3 bases and J gave up 4 bases; unmatched junction bases: 13. Germline loops: CDR1 SEHNR, CDR2 FQNEAQ (reference sequence). The CDR3 consists of 17 residues. The CDR3: CASSFGSGGTGLYEQYF. For the CDR3, the DNA is TGTGCCAGCAGCTTTGGTAGTGGAGGGACAGGGTTGTACGAGCAGTACTTC. The entire variable domain, with the rest obtained from reference TRBV7-9 and TRBJ2-7, is as follows: DTGVSQNPRHKITKRGQNVTFRCDPISEHNRLYWYRQTLGQGPEFLTYFQNEAQLEKSRLLSDRFSAERPKGSFSTLEIQRTEQGDSAMYLCASSFGSGGTGLYEQYFGPGTRLTVT.

J is TRBJ2-7 and V is TRBV25-1; TRBD1 matches at 11 bases. The V gene end was trimmed by 1 base and the J gene end by 6 bases; junction bases not matched to a gene: 2. CDR1 MGHDK and CDR2 SYGVNS come from the germline V gene. The CDR3 consists of 14 residues. In DNA, the CDR3 is TGTGCCAGCAGTGAATTAGGGACAGGGGGCGAGCAGTACTTC. Amino acids: CASSELGTGGEQYF.

The chain is built from TRBV18 and TRBJ1-5; TRBD1 aligns across 8 bases. J was trimmed by 5 bases and V by 3 bases; bases with no gene match: 6. The germline gives CDR1 KGHSH, CDR2 LQKENI. The CDR3 consists of 15 residues. CDR3 region: CASSPSGGVDQPQHF. CDR3 nucleotides: TGTGCCAGCTCACCGTCAGGGGGCGTAGATCAGCCCCAGCATTTT.

This clone occurred a few times. The chain joins TRBV5-1 to TRBJ2-2, with 12 bases that match TRBD1. Unmatched junction bases numbered 4, after V lost 4 bases and J lost 6 bases. This CDR3 has 15 amino acids. Germline CDR1 is SGHRS and CDR2 is YFSETQ. CDR3 region: CASSPGQGAAGELFF. The CDR3 DNA sequence: TGCGCCAGCAGCCCGGGACAGGGGGCCGCCGGGGAGCTGTTTTTT.

This chain connects TRBV9 to TRBJ2-3; TRBD2 aligns across 7 bases. The germline V gene encodes CDR1 SGDLS and CDR2 YYNGEE. The CDR3 contains 14 residues. V lost 7 bases and J lost 2; bases outside the gene matches: 7. CDR3 sequence (DNA): TGTGCCAGCTGTTTGGCGGGAGACACAGATACGCAGTATTTT. It is translated as CASCLAGDTDTQYF.

The chain has TRBV5-1 and TRBJ2-6; 8 bases are shared with TRBD1. The CDR3 length is 17 residues. Germline-derived CDR1 and CDR2 are SGHRS and YFSETQ. The ends lost 4 bases at V and 0 bases at J; junction bases unmatched: 6. The CDR3 region has the DNA TGCGCCAGCAGCAAGGACAGGGTTGGCTCTGGGGCCAACGTCCTGACTTTC. Encoded protein: CASSKDRVGSGANVLTF.

V is TRBV7-9 and J is TRBJ2-1; 9 nucleotides align to TRBD1. The CDR3 extends over 15 amino acids. CDR1 is SEHNR, CDR2 FQNEAQ, per germline (reference sequence). Trimming cost V 6 bases and J 8 bases; bases outside gene matches: 11. CDR3 sequence reads: CASSIGQGWLHEQFF. Here the CDR3 DNA reads TGTGCCAGCAGTATTGGACAGGGGTGGTTGCATGAGCAGTTCTTC.

The V and J genes are TRBV18 and TRBJ2-2; D is undetermined. The CDR3 is 14 amino acids. Germline assignment: CDR1 KGHSH and CDR2 LQKENI. Trimming took 1 base from V and 1 from J, leaving 4 bases between them. The CDR3 DNA reads TGTGCCAGCTCACCACTAGAGAACACCGGGGAGCTGTTTTTT. Amino acids: CASSPLENTGELFF. Combining the CDR3 with reference TRBV18 and TRBJ2-2 gives the whole variable domain NAGVMQNPRHLVRRRGQEARLRCSPMKGHSHVYWYRQLPEEGLKFMVYLQKENIIDESGMPKERFSAEFPKEGPSILRIQQVVRGDSAAYFCASSPLENTGELFFGEGSRLTVL.